The 27 T cell receptor beta chains reported below all come from one sample, sequenced in a study of beta chain features in type 1 diabetes. These receptors' targets are unknown. Isolated RNA was reverse transcribed in full, so expressed TCRB transcripts were sequenced. Clones were sequenced by immunoSEQ multiplex PCR, and TCRdb holds only the in-frame ones, with some missing. The data hold 200,000 to 300,000 clones, with over 20% observed a single time. The study's findings and limits: Moderate but significant shortening of TCRB CDR3s was recorded in all four CD4+ subsets from Type 1 diabetes patients.

Sequences were obtained from naive CD4+ T cells from blood. These receptors originate from a woman in her thirties or forties with type 1 diabetes.

This clone was detected a few times. The chain has TRBV29-1 and TRBJ2-7; the D gene is possibly TRBD1 (5 bases). Trimming left V 0 bases short and J 1 base short, with 16 bases between. The V gene's germline CDR1 is SQVTM and CDR2 ANQGSEA. The CDR3 covers 16 residues. The CDR3 nucleotides are TGCAGCGTTGAAGATCGTAGGGCAGGGATTTCCTACGAGCAGTACTTC. Its translation: CSVEDRRAGISYEQYF.

This clone has more than one count but fewer than ten. The V call is TRBV5-1, the J call TRBJ1-1; D is undetermined. Trimming stripped 5 bases from V and 4 bases from J, with 18 bases between. The V gene's germline CDR1 is SGHRS and CDR2 YFSETQ. The CDR3 runs 15 residues. The CDR3 loop reads CASSFTSGVRTEAFF. As DNA, the CDR3 is TGCGCCAGCAGTTTTACGTCCGGGGTACGCACTGAAGCTTTCTTT.

This clone was seen more than once but under ten times. The rearrangement joins TRBV18 to TRBJ1-4; the match to TRBD1 covers 7 bases. The CDR3 runs to 16 residues. Germline V gives CDR1 KGHSH, CDR2 LQKENI. V was pared by 2 bases and J by 3 bases, with 6 bases of the junction left unmatched. CDR3 region: CASSPNEGAANEKLFF. CDR3 sequence (DNA): TGTGCCAGCTCACCAAACGAGGGGGCAGCTAATGAAAAACTGTTTTTT.

This clone was found a few times. The V call is TRBV15, the J call TRBJ2-1; tentative D call: TRBD2 (7 bases). Germline CDR1 LNHNV, CDR2 YYDKDF (reference sequence). Trimming pared 0 bases from V and 8 bases from J, leaving 17 bases between. The length of the CDR3 is 16 residues. The CDR3 loop reads CATSRDPRGALDEQFF. DNA of the CDR3: TGTGCCACCAGCAGAGATCCCCGGGGGGCGTTGGATGAGCAGTTCTTC.

This clone was counted only a few times. The chain recombines TRBV7-8 with TRBJ2-7, with unresolved D. With 5 bases removed from V and 6 bases from J, the gap between germline ends came to 11 bases. The V gene's germline CDR1 is SGHVS and CDR2 FQNEAQ. The CDR3 runs 12 residues. CDR3 DNA sequence: TGTGCCAGCAGCCGTGTGGGCGCCGAGCAGTACTTC. Protein: CASSRVGAEQYF.

This clone was detected a few times. V and J are TRBV7-2 and TRBJ2-7, with 7 bases fitting TRBD2. The V gene's germline CDR1 is SGHTA and CDR2 FQGNSA. V was clipped by 6 bases and J by 0 bases; unmatched bases: 8. This CDR3 region has 15 residues. The CDR3 coding sequence is TGTGCCAGCAGGAGGGCGGGGGATCTCTCCTACGAGCAGTACTTC. Translated, it gives CASRRAGDLSYEQYF.

This clone has more than one count but fewer than ten. The chain carries TRBV6-6 and TRBJ2-2; TRBD1 agrees at 8 bases. This CDR3 contains 15 residues. Germline CDR1 reads MNHNY; CDR2 reads SVGAGI (reference sequence). J lost 0 bases, V lost 7 bases, and 4 bases had no gene match. The CDR3 sequence: CASIPTGANTGELFF. CDR3 bases: TGTGCCAGCATCCCGACAGGGGCGAACACCGGGGAGCTGTTTTTT.

This clone appeared a few times. The chain couples TRBV30 to TRBJ2-6; 7 bases map to TRBD1. In germline, CDR1 is GTSNPN, CDR2 SVGIG (reference sequence). The CDR3 totals 17 residues. Trimming cost V 4 bases and J 0 bases; bases outside gene matches: 9. The CDR3 sequence is CAWIRRTGLSGANVLTF. In DNA, the CDR3 is TGTGCCTGGATTCGGCGGACAGGACTCTCTGGGGCCAACGTCCTGACTTTC.

This clone was seen more than once but under ten times. The chain employs TRBV4-1 and TRBJ1-2, with 12 bases that match TRBD1. With V trimmed by 1 base and J by 4 bases, 10 bases remained unmatched. The CDR3 consists of 18 residues. CDR1 and CDR2 (germline): MGHRA, YSYEKL. DNA for the CDR3: TGCGCCAGCAGCCAAGTCCCGGGACAGGGGGCGAGTAGCTATGGCTACACCTTC. Its translation: CASSQVPGQGASSYGYTF.

The sample holds a few counts of this clone. The chain links TRBV5-1 to TRBJ1-6; D ambiguous. The CDR3 contains 14 residues. Germline V gene lookup returns CDR1 SGHRS and CDR2 YFSETQ. Deletions cut 4 bases from V and 13 bases from J, with 18 bases between. CDR3: CASSPREPGLPLHF. CDR3 bases: TGCGCCAGCAGCCCGAGGGAGCCCGGACTTCCCCTCCACTTT.

The genes are TRBV2 and TRBJ1-1; D unresolved. The CDR3 has 11 residues. V was shortened by 6 bases and J by 5 bases, with 7 bases between the two germline ends. Germline CDR1 and CDR2: SNHLY and FYNNEI. This CDR3 is CASRTETEAFF. In nucleotides, the CDR3 is TGTGCCAGCAGGACTGAGACTGAAGCTTTCTTT.

This clone showed up just a few times. This chain joins TRBV15 and TRBJ1-5, with TRBD1 as a possible D gene (5 bases). This CDR3 contains 14 residues. The V end was cut by 3 bases, the J end by 2 bases, with 8 bases between. Germline V CDR1 and CDR2: LNHNV, YYDKDF (reference sequence). CDR3 loop: CATSRDKGNQPQHF. CDR3 in DNA: TGTGCCACCAGCAGGGACAAGGGCAATCAGCCCCAGCATTTT.

The CDR3 sequence: CASSEAGGGLGEQFF. For the CDR3, the DNA is TGTGCCAGCAGTGAAGCGGGGGGTGGGTTAGGAGAGCAGTTCTTC. The chain joins TRBV2 to TRBJ2-1, with D tentatively TRBD2 (6 bases). This CDR3 comprises 15 residues. With 0 bases removed from V and 10 bases from J, the gap between germline ends came to 16 bases. Germline V lookup: CDR1 SNHLY, CDR2 FYNNEI.

This clone was seen once. The V call is TRBV2, the J call TRBJ1-4; a weak D match, TRBD1 (6 bases). Germline V gives CDR1 SNHLY, CDR2 FYNNEI. Trimming pared 6 bases from V and 1 base from J, leaving 15 bases between. The CDR3 runs 16 residues. For the CDR3, the DNA is TGTGCCAGCAGCCCGGGGGGGGCGTTAACTAATGAAAAACTGTTTTTT. This encodes CASSPGGALTNEKLFF.

A few counts support this clone. This chain links TRBV7-2 with TRBJ2-3; possibly TRBD2 for D (5 bases). In germline, CDR1 is SGHTA, CDR2 FQGNSA. This CDR3 is 16 amino acids long. V dropped 2 bases and J dropped 1 base, with 13 bases sitting between them. CDR3 residues: CASSLTGSEGTDTQYF. The CDR3 nucleotides read TGTGCCAGCAGCTTAACGGGGTCGGAGGGCACAGATACGCAGTATTTT.

The V and J genes are TRBV5-6 and TRBJ1-1; no definite D call. Germline CDR1 reads SGHDT; CDR2 reads YYEEEE. Trimming removed 0 bases from V and 8 bases from J, with 8 bases in between. The CDR3 covers 12 residues. The CDR3 DNA reads TGTGCCAGCAGCTTGGGGTGGAGAGAAGCTTTCTTT. Amino acids: CASSLGWREAFF.

This clone was counted between two and nine times. The V call is TRBV2, the J call TRBJ1-1; 7 positions match TRBD1. CDR3 size: 15 residues. CDR1 is SNHLY and CDR2 is FYNNEI in the germline V gene. J gave up 5 bases and V 2 bases, and 8 bases lay outside the gene matches. The CDR3 nucleotides read TGTGCCAGCAGTGAATTCGGACAGGAAGGGACTGAAGCTTTCTTT. It specifies CASSEFGQEGTEAFF. Variable domain in full (rest from reference TRBV2 and TRBJ1-1): EPEVTQTPSHQVTQMGQEVILRCVPISNHLYFYWYRQILGQKVEFLVSFYNNEISEKSEIFDDQFSVERPDGSNFTLKIRSTKLEDSAMYFCASSEFGQEGTEAFFGQGTRLTVV.

The chain couples TRBV7-2 to TRBJ2-1; possibly TRBD2 for D (5 bases). The CDR3 is 11 amino acids. Germline assignment: CDR1 SGHTA and CDR2 FQGNSA. V lost 2 bases to trimming and J lost 13 bases, with 9 bases between them. CDR3 in amino acids: CASSLNLAQFF. CDR3 bases: TGTGCCAGCAGCTTAAACCTAGCCCAGTTCTTC.

This clone was found a few times. This sequence joins TRBV29-1 and TRBJ1-1; D gene unclear. The V end was cut by 7 bases, the J end by 2 bases, with 11 bases between. The CDR3 runs 12 residues. The V gene's germline CDR1 is SQVTM and CDR2 ANQGSEA. CDR3 residues: CSGHRGNTEAFF. In nucleotides, the CDR3 is TGCAGCGGGCATCGGGGAAACACTGAAGCTTTCTTT.

The chain carries TRBV14 and TRBJ2-2; TRBD2 matches 8 bases. J gave up 0 bases and V 2 bases, and 2 bases lay outside the gene matches. The CDR3 extends over 16 amino acids. The germline gives CDR1 SGHDN, CDR2 FVKESK. The CDR3 sequence: CASSQLGLANTGELFF. The CDR3, as DNA: TGTGCCAGCAGCCAACTGGGACTAGCGAACACCGGGGAGCTGTTTTTT.

The chain employs TRBV30 and TRBJ2-6; D perhaps matches TRBD1 (6 bases). Germline values: CDR1 GTSNPN, CDR2 SVGIG (reference sequence). This CDR3 spans 18 amino acids. The V gene lost 4 bases and the J gene lost 2 bases, with 21 bases spanning the gap. CDR3 in amino acids: CAWTNWAGAYAGANVLTF. The CDR3 DNA reads as TGTGCCTGGACCAACTGGGCAGGGGCCTACGCTGGGGCCAACGTCCTGACTTTC.

V gene TRBV28 combines with J gene TRBJ2-5; 8 nucleotides agree with TRBD1. The end of the DNA aligns better with TRBJ2-7, so the J call may be wrong. The CDR3 runs 16 residues. Per germline, CDR1 MDHEN and CDR2 SYDVKM. DNA of the CDR3: TGTGCCAGCCGACCAGAGACATGGACAGGGACCTACGAGCAGTACTTC. This codes for CASRPETWTGTYEQYF.

This clone was seen more than once but under ten times. The chain is built from TRBV7-2 and TRBJ1-1; 8 nucleotides agree with TRBD1. The CDR3 length is 14 residues. Germline lookup yields CDR1 SGHTA and CDR2 FQGNSA. V shed 5 bases and J 4 bases; nucleotides not matched to a gene: 6. The CDR3 region has the DNA TGTGCCAGCAGCAACACCGACAGGGGCACTGAAGCTTTCTTT. This sequence encodes CASSNTDRGTEAFF.

The CDR3 sequence: CSVDATGSPVSYGYTF. In DNA form, the CDR3 reads TGCAGCGTTGATGCCACCGGGTCTCCGGTTTCCTATGGCTACACCTTC. The chain couples TRBV29-1 to TRBJ1-2; D is undetermined. CDR1 SQVTM and CDR2 ANQGSEA come from the germline V gene. There are 16 residues in the CDR3. The ends were cut back, 3 bases at V and 4 bases at J, with 21 bases in the middle.

This clone appeared a few times. This chain links TRBV5-4 with TRBJ1-4; maybe TRBD1 (5 bases). The CDR3 length is 14 residues. V dropped 5 bases and J dropped 6 bases, with 14 bases sitting between them. Germline lookup yields CDR1 SGHNT and CDR2 YYREEE (reference sequence). The CDR3 DNA sequence: TGTGCCAGCAGTCGGAAGGACACCGATGAAAAACTGTTTTTT. Translation gives CASSRKDTDEKLFF.

This clone showed up just a few times. V is TRBV6-6 and J is TRBJ1-5; TRBD1 matches at 7 bases. Germline V lookup: CDR1 MNHNY, CDR2 SVGAGI (reference sequence). The CDR3 covers 15 residues. Losses at the gene ends were 5 bases for V and 3 bases for J; bases not matched to a gene: 7. CDR3 amino acids: CASSLQGTNNQPQHF. The CDR3 DNA is TGTGCCAGCAGTCTACAGGGGACGAACAATCAGCCCCAGCATTTT.

J is TRBJ1-5 and V is TRBV19; 7 nucleotides line up with TRBD1. The CDR3 is 16 amino acids. After removal of 0 bases from V and 3 bases from J, the junction contained 5 bases not matched to a gene. Germline V gene data show CDR1 as LNHDA and CDR2 as SQIVND (reference sequence). CDR3 sequence (DNA): TGTGCCAGTAGTATAGATGCGACAGGGAACAATCAGCCCCAGCATTTT. It is translated as CASSIDATGNNQPQHF.